The clone carrying this TCR beta chain was observed a few times. The antigen remains unidentified. The data originate from a study of T cells in Graves' hyperthyroidism and ophthalmopathy. Study results and caveats: Blood also carried most thyroid clonotypes expanded above 0.001.

The TCR beta CDR3 regions underwent amplification using RNA transcripts as the source. In the first-round RT-PCR of the TCR CDR3, the HTBI primer set was used. In TCRdb, the multiplex PCR reads were re-called with MiXCR into one record per CDR3 protein. The sample has 500,000 or so distinct CDR3 sequences, roughly 18% seen once. V was cut by 3 bases and J by 7 bases, with 10 bases left in between. Germline values: CDR1 LNHDA, CDR2 SQIVND (reference sequence). The CDR3 extends over 12 amino acids. The chain links TRBV19 to TRBJ2-7, with a possible D match to TRBD1 (6 bases). Specimen: blood. This clonotype originated in a woman between 18 and 30 years old with Graves' ophthalmopathy. The chain's CDR3 is CASSIFGQEQYF. The CDR3 DNA follows: TGTGCCAGTAGTATCTTTGGACAGGAGCAGTACTTC.